The 30 T cell receptor beta chains below were found in one sample sequenced in a study of OX40 agonist ivuxolimab in advanced cancers. The library was obtained by the immunoSEQ multiplex PCR assay. Here the immuneACCESS table is served through TCRdb, limited to in-frame sequences with V and J called. Missing clones are a known gap in these copies; in checked studies unresolved V genes cover under half, and the rest lacks a known reason. The sample table lists approximately 51,000 clones, over 65% of them with a count of one. The ten biggest clones cover approximately 2% of the sample. The input for sequencing was CD4+ or CD8+ T cells sorted from blood, taken in a trial of the OX40 agonist ivuxolimab. Receptor source: an adult with an advanced solid tumor such as melanoma, head and neck, liver or kidney cancer.

There are a few counts of this clone. The gene calls are TRBV18 and TRBJ1-4; the D gene is possibly TRBD1 (5 bases). CDR1 and CDR2 from the germline V gene are KGHSH and LQKENI. The CDR3 contains 18 residues. V gave up 6 bases and J gave up 0 bases, with 20 bases separating them. The CDR3 region is CASSDSAGIQATNEKLFF. CDR3 in DNA: TGTGCCAGCTCGGATTCAGCAGGGATACAAGCAACTAATGAAAAACTGTTTTTT.

The chain combines TRBV28 with TRBJ2-1, with 9 positions matching TRBD2. This CDR3 region has 15 residues. The V and J ends lost 3 bases and 6 bases, in that order; junction bases with no gene match: 6. The V gene's germline CDR1 is MDHEN and CDR2 SYDVKM. This chain's CDR3 is CASSLPVAGVNEQFF. The CDR3 DNA follows: TGTGCCAGCAGTTTGCCCGTAGCGGGAGTCAATGAGCAGTTCTTC.

The rearrangement uses TRBV10-3 and TRBJ1-1; D ambiguous. This CDR3 comprises 13 residues. Trimming left V 10 bases short and J 1 base short, with 13 bases between. Germline assignment: CDR1 ENHRY and CDR2 SYGVKD. The CDR3 here is CATLGVRNTEAFF. DNA for the CDR3: TGTGCCACCCTAGGAGTGCGGAACACTGAAGCTTTCTTT.

The CDR3 DNA reads as TGTGCCAGCCTAGGGAGTGCAGAGACCCAGTACTTC. Translation gives CASLGSAETQYF. This chain joins TRBV28 and TRBJ2-5; D might be TRBD2 (5 bases). Trimming took off 8 bases at V and 4 bases at J, with 11 bases between the two ends. Germline V lookup: CDR1 MDHEN, CDR2 SYDVKM. This CDR3 is built from 12 residues.

This chain links TRBV11-2 with TRBJ1-1; 9 bases match TRBD1. Germline V gives CDR1 SGHAT, CDR2 FQNNGV. V dropped 4 bases and J dropped 3; count of bases not matched to a gene: 3. CDR3 length equals 14 residues. CDR3 in amino acids: CASSWGTGHTEAFF. The DNA for the CDR3 is TGTGCCAGCAGCTGGGGGACAGGGCACACTGAAGCTTTCTTT.

J is TRBJ2-2 and V is TRBV7-6, with TRBD1 matching 8 bases. Germline trimming cut 6 bases from V and 1 base from J; bases unmatched to any gene: 1. The CDR3 sequence is 14 residues long. Germline loops: CDR1 SGHVS, CDR2 FNYEAQ. The CDR3 loop reads CASSGQGNTGELFF. CDR3 nucleotide sequence: TGTGCCAGCAGTGGACAGGGGAACACCGGGGAGCTGTTTTTT.

This clone was recorded only once. The chain carries TRBV5-6 and TRBJ1-2; 9 positions match TRBD1. The CDR3 is 13 residues long. The germline V gene encodes CDR1 SGHDT and CDR2 YYEEEE. J gave up 4 bases and V 4 bases, and 2 bases lay outside the gene matches. The CDR3 bases are TGTGCCAGCAGCGAGGGACAGGGCTATGGCTACACCTTC. Protein: CASSEGQGYGYTF.

The chain couples TRBV28 to TRBJ1-2, with no clear D. Germline lookup yields CDR1 MDHEN and CDR2 SYDVKM. V was clipped by 5 bases and J by 3 bases, with 7 bases between them. The CDR3 is 12 amino acids. This chain's CDR3 is CASSDVYYGYTF. For the CDR3, the DNA is TGTGCCAGCAGTGACGTCTACTATGGCTACACCTTC.

The genes are TRBV9 and TRBJ2-7; D possibly corresponds to TRBD2 (6 bases). Germline V CDR1 and CDR2: SGDLS, YYNGEE. V gave up 2 bases and J gave up 3 bases, with 15 bases separating them. The CDR3 contains 15 residues. CDR3 in DNA: TGTGCCAGCAGCGTCAATAGCGGTGTTCACTACGAGCAGTACTTC. Amino acid sequence: CASSVNSGVHYEQYF.

This chain links TRBV9 with TRBJ2-7, with D hard to call. Deletions cut 3 bases from V and 1 base from J, with 11 bases between. This CDR3 is built from 14 residues. CDR1 is SGDLS and CDR2 is YYNGEE in the germline V gene. The CDR3 DNA is TGTGCCAGCAGCGCGGGCCCGAAGTCCTACGAGCAGTACTTC. Its translation is CASSAGPKSYEQYF.

This rearrangement joins TRBV9 to TRBJ2-3, with 7 bases fitting TRBD2. The CDR3 loop spans 16 amino acids. Germline V gene sequence: CDR1 SGDLS, CDR2 YYNGEE. V lost 0 bases to trimming and J lost 1 base; unmatched junction nucleotides: 5. The CDR3 protein is CASSVDGRGGTDTQYF. CDR3 bases: TGTGCCAGCAGCGTAGATGGTCGGGGGGGCACAGATACGCAGTATTTT.

This clone was observed a few times. The chain has TRBV9 and TRBJ2-3; perhaps TRBD2 as D (5 bases). The ends were cut back, 2 bases at V and 3 bases at J, with 16 bases in the middle. Germline CDR1 is SGDLS and CDR2 is YYNGEE. This CDR3 is built from 16 residues. CDR3: CASSVAGGSLTDTQYF. As DNA, the CDR3 is TGTGCCAGCAGCGTGGCGGGTGGGAGTCTTACAGATACGCAGTATTTT.

The chain uses TRBV7-9 and TRBJ2-1; TRBD1 aligns across 8 bases. Losses at the gene ends were 7 bases for V and 4 bases for J; bases not matched to a gene: 9. This CDR3 is 15 amino acids long. Germline CDR1 is SEHNR and CDR2 is FQNEAQ (reference sequence). For the CDR3, the DNA is TGTGCCAGCACCCTCCGGACAGGGAATTACAATGAGCAGTTCTTC. Its protein is CASTLRTGNYNEQFF.

V and J are TRBV5-6 and TRBJ2-3, with 9 bases lining up with TRBD2. CDR1 is SGHDT and CDR2 is YYEEEE in the germline V gene. V shed 2 bases and J 0 bases; nucleotides not matched to a gene: 4. The CDR3 runs to 16 residues. This CDR3 reads CASSFPSGASTDTQYF. CDR3 nucleotide sequence: TGTGCCAGCAGCTTCCCTAGCGGGGCTAGCACAGATACGCAGTATTTT.

This clone has more than one count but fewer than ten. The rearrangement links TRBV4-1 to TRBJ2-2, with 14 bases identical to TRBD2. Germline values: CDR1 MGHRA, CDR2 YSYEKL. This CDR3 has 18 amino acids. Unmatched junction bases numbered 6, after V lost 0 bases and J lost 6 bases. CDR3 in amino acids: CASSQDGTSGSRAGELFF. The CDR3 DNA is TGCGCCAGCAGCCAAGACGGGACTAGCGGGAGTAGAGCCGGGGAGCTGTTTTTT.

The chain combines TRBV19 with TRBJ1-2, with D hard to call. CDR1 and CDR2 from the germline V gene are LNHDA and SQIVND (reference sequence). Trimming removed 6 bases at V and 5 bases at J, with 7 bases between. The CDR3 loop spans 11 amino acids. The CDR3 loop reads CASRLYYGYTF. CDR3 nucleotides: TGTGCCAGTAGACTATATTATGGCTACACCTTC.

The V call is TRBV5-6, the J call TRBJ1-5; 8 positions agree with TRBD1. This CDR3 contains 15 residues. V dropped 4 bases and J dropped 5; count of bases not matched to a gene: 8. Germline CDR1 is SGHDT and CDR2 is YYEEEE. CDR3 nucleotide sequence: TGTGCCAGCAGCAACCTAGGGACAGGAGATCAGCCCCAGCATTTT. Protein product: CASSNLGTGDQPQHF.

The CDR3 spells CASSGRDYTDNEQFF. The CDR3 nucleotides are TGTGCCAGCAGTGGCCGGGACTACACTGACAATGAGCAGTTCTTC. This chain uses TRBV6-1 with TRBJ2-1; 7 nucleotides align to TRBD2. J lost 5 bases, V lost 4 bases, and 8 bases had no gene match. Germline V gene lookup returns CDR1 MNHNS and CDR2 SASEGT. This CDR3 is 15 amino acids long.

The J gene is TRBJ2-3, the V gene TRBV6-1, with 10 bases that match TRBD2. The CDR3 is 15 residues long. V shed 6 bases and J 2 bases; nucleotides not matched to a gene: 5. Germline loops: CDR1 MNHNS, CDR2 SASEGT. CDR3 loop: CASSYSGRPTDTQYF. CDR3 nucleotides: TGTGCCAGCAGCTATAGCGGGAGGCCCACAGATACGCAGTATTTT.

This chain links TRBV6-1 with TRBJ2-5; TRBD2 might be the D (6 bases). The assigned J gene may be wrong: the sequence end matches TRBJ2-7 better. The CDR3 sequence is 15 residues long. The germline V gene has CDR1 MNHNS and CDR2 SASEGT. CDR3 nucleotides: TGTGCCAGCAGTTTTCGTTCTGGCGGGACGGACGAGCAGTACTTC. Protein: CASSFRSGGTDEQYF.

The rearrangement joins TRBV9 to TRBJ1-1; D ambiguous. From germline, CDR1 is SGDLS and CDR2 YYNGEE. Trimming removed 2 bases from V and 2 bases from J, with 10 bases in between. CDR3 length equals 14 residues. The CDR3 DNA is TGTGCCAGCAGCGTCGGAAGGACTAACACTGAAGCTTTCTTT. This sequence encodes CASSVGRTNTEAFF.

The rearrangement links TRBV28 to TRBJ1-1; D perhaps matches TRBD1 (5 bases). Germline loops: CDR1 MDHEN, CDR2 SYDVKM. The V and J ends lost 2 bases and 0 bases respectively, with 25 bases between them. This CDR3 region has 20 residues. The CDR3, as DNA: TGTGCCAGCAGTTTAGCCTACAGCGGGGCCTCGGGCCTTGTGAACACTGAAGCTTTCTTT. Encoded protein: CASSLAYSGASGLVNTEAFF.

V is TRBV2 and J is TRBJ1-4; D perhaps matches TRBD1 (5 bases). V lost 5 bases and J 6 bases, leaving 10 bases between the germline ends. CDR1 SNHLY and CDR2 FYNNEI come from the germline V gene. CDR3 size: 13 residues. The DNA of the CDR3 is TGTGCCAGCAGTTTTACCAGGGATGAAAAACTGTTTTTT. It translates to CASSFTRDEKLFF.

As DNA, the CDR3 is TGTGCCAGCAGTTATTCAGCGACTAACTATGGCTACACCTTC. It is translated as CASSYSATNYGYTF. The chain couples TRBV6-5 to TRBJ1-2; D is ambiguous. Deletions cut 3 bases from V and 0 bases from J, with 8 bases between. CDR3 length equals 14 residues. Germline V gene lookup returns CDR1 MNHEY and CDR2 SVGAGI.

J is TRBJ2-2 and V is TRBV7-3, with D possibly TRBD1 on 6 matching bases. The germline gives CDR1 SGHTA, CDR2 FQGTGA. V was shortened by 2 bases and J by 5 bases, with 9 bases between the two germline ends. This CDR3 contains 14 residues. The DNA for the CDR3 is TGTGCCAGCAGCTTAGACAGGCGGACCGGGGAGCTGTTTTTT. This sequence encodes CASSLDRRTGELFF.

CDR3 residues: CASTVGGLATRQTQYF. CDR3 DNA sequence: TGTGCCAGCACCGTGGGGGGACTAGCTACGAGACAGACCCAGTACTTC. This chain connects TRBV28 to TRBJ2-5, with 9 bases lining up with TRBD2. The CDR3 runs 16 residues. The V gene end was trimmed by 7 bases and the J gene end by 6 bases; junction bases not matched to a gene: 15. CDR1 and CDR2 (germline): MDHEN, SYDVKM. Full variable domain (remainder filled in from reference TRBV28 and TRBJ2-5): DVKVTQSSRYLVKRTGEKVFLECVQDMDHENMFWYRQDPGLGLRLIYFSYDVKMKEKGDIPEGYSVSREKKERFSLILESASTNQTSMYLCASTVGGLATRQTQYFGPGTRLLVL.

V usage is TRBV9 and J usage is TRBJ2-3, with D hard to call. Trimming took off 0 bases at V and 7 bases at J, with 18 bases between the two ends. CDR1 is SGDLS, CDR2 YYNGEE, per germline. This CDR3 spans 16 amino acids. CDR3 DNA: TGTGCCAGCAGCGTAGCGAGTGGCGCGACCCAGTATACGCAGTATTTT. Its translation is CASSVASGATQYTQYF. Full variable domain (remainder filled in from reference TRBV9 and TRBJ2-3): DSGVTQTPKHLITATGQRVTLRCSPRSGDLSVYWYQQSLDQGLQFLIQYYNGEERAKGNILERFSAQQFPDLHSELNLSSLELGDSALYFCASSVASGATQYTQYFGPGTRLTVL.

The rearrangement links TRBV6-6 to TRBJ2-7, with 7 bases lining up with TRBD2. This CDR3 has 13 residues. Trimming took 4 bases from V and 5 from J; bases not matched to a gene: 5. Germline CDR1 is MNHNY and CDR2 is SVGAGI (reference sequence). CDR3 sequence (DNA): TGTGCCAGCAGTTTTCCTAGCGGAGACGAGCAGTACTTC. It translates to CASSFPSGDEQYF.

Remarks on this clone: Other nucleotide sequences from this sample produce the same CDR3. The V and J genes are TRBV6-1 and TRBJ2-7; TRBD1 aligns across 7 bases. J gave up 7 bases and V 5 bases, and 14 bases lay outside the gene matches. This CDR3 has 15 amino acids. The V gene's germline CDR1 is MNHNS and CDR2 SASEGT. For the CDR3, the DNA is TGTGCCAGCAGTCGATACGCAGACAGGGTAGGAGAGCAGTACTTC. It yields the protein CASSRYADRVGEQYF.

This clone appeared a few times. This rearrangement joins TRBV6-6 to TRBJ2-7, with D unclear. V was trimmed by 8 bases and J by 2 bases, leaving 19 bases between them. Germline CDR1 and CDR2: MNHNY and SVGAGI (reference sequence). This CDR3 spans 15 amino acids. The CDR3 nucleotides read TGTGCCAGCGGGTCTGGACGGACGGTCCCCTACGAGCAGTACTTC. As protein: CASGSGRTVPYEQYF.